The clone carrying this T cell receptor (beta chain) was seen once. Its antigen is unidentified. Produced via immunoSEQ multiplex PCR; TCRdb's table is partial and in-frame only. Among nearly 1,000,000 clones listed, 76% were seen once. The germline V gene has CDR1 KGHSH and CDR2 LQKENI. V lost 0 bases and J 8 bases, leaving 16 bases between the germline ends. The length of the CDR3 is 16 residues. This record belongs to a study of shared clonotypes between healthy human individuals. Study as a whole: Per donor, CD8 memory used one plate, CD8 naive used two, CD4 memory used three and CD4 naive used three. Findings and caveats of the study: Non-shared clonotypes had lower generation probabilities than those shared by all four donors.

Sequenced: memory CD4+ T cells sorted from blood. The subset is: CD45RA-negative fraction. The rearrangement uses TRBV18 and TRBJ1-4; D is perhaps TRBD1 (6 bases). The clonotype originates from a man aged 18 to 30 in good health. CDR3 DNA: TGTGCCAGCTCACCACCGGGGGCAGGGTCAGTGGAAAAACTGTTTTTT. This codes for CASSPPGAGSVEKLFF.